This TCR beta chain is drawn from a study of CD8+CD57+ T cells in acquired aplastic anemia. Sequencing was done on patients that had shown CD8+CD57+ cell expansion by flow cytometry. The germline gives CDR1 SEHNR, CDR2 FQNEAQ (reference sequence). The CDR3 is made up of 13 amino acids. V shed 0 bases and J shed 4 bases, with 4 bases lying between them. Genomic DNA, the template, was used for profiling of the TCR beta VDJ and CDR3. One entry per CDR3 protein, called by TCRdb with MiXCR from the reads. The sample carries tens of thousands of distinct CDR3 sequences, 70% recorded once. The receptor was derived from a human donor with aplastic anemia. The genes are TRBV7-9 and TRBJ1-3; D call uncertain. Sequencing was carried out using sorted CD4+, CD8+, or CD8+CD57+ T cells (not recorded which) from PBMCs. The DNA for the CDR3 is TGTGCCAGCAGCTTAGCGACAGGAAACACCATATATTTT. Its protein product is CASSLATGNTIYF.